The present T cell receptor (beta chain) was sequenced within a study of control samples from healthy donors and cancer patients. The V segment lost 5 bases and the J segment 7 bases; nucleotides outside the gene matches: 7. The germline V gene has CDR1 PRHDT and CDR2 FYEKMQ (reference sequence). There are 15 residues in the CDR3. Produced via immunoSEQ multiplex PCR; TCRdb's table is partial and in-frame only. The sample holds about 160,000 clones, about 94% seen once. The sequence was obtained from a young woman in good health. Sequencing was carried out using blood. The chain joins TRBV13 to TRBJ2-7, with TRBD2 matching over 14 bases. Here the CDR3 DNA reads TGTGCCAGCAGCATGGGGACTAGCGGGAGCGGAGAGCAGTACTTC. Protein sequence: CASSMGTSGSGEQYF.